This TCR beta chain was obtained from a study of T cells in Graves' hyperthyroidism and ophthalmopathy. Across the whole study: Specimen type is peripheral blood, collected at initial diagnosis prior to any treatment.

TCR beta CDR3 regions were amplified from RNA transcripts. HTBI primers were employed in a first-round RT-PCR of the TCR CDR3. Each CDR3 protein is one row after TCRdb ran MiXCR on the multiplex PCR reads. The profile shows 350,000 or so distinct CDR3 sequences, over 15% of them singletons. Study results and limitations: Ophthalmopathy was predicted by the model a median of roughly 6.6 months ahead of onset.

CDR3 length: 14 residues. V was pared by 3 bases and J by 2 bases, with 13 bases between. The V gene's germline CDR1 is DFQATT and CDR2 SNEGSKA (reference sequence). This clonotype has a handful of counts. Its antigen is undetermined. The receptor was derived from a woman aged 45 to 65 with Graves' hyperthyroidism. The sequencing sample was made of blood. The rearrangement joins TRBV20-1 to TRBJ1-2; D is perhaps TRBD1 (5 bases). The chain's CDR3 is CSASPGLWNYGYTF. CDR3 sequence (DNA): TGCAGTGCTAGCCCGGGGCTCTGGAACTATGGCTACACCTTC.